Listed below are T cell receptor beta chains from one sample, sequenced in a study of Ad26.COV2.S vaccination and SARS-CoV-2 variants. Produced via immunoSEQ multiplex PCR; TCRdb's table is partial and in-frame only. The sample yields some 390,000 clones, approximately 86% seen once. The source was peripheral blood, collected in a trial of Ad26.COV2.S vaccine versus placebo. These receptors were obtained from a person aged 18-60 years who received the Ad26.COV2.S COVID-19 vaccine or a placebo. The CDR3 runs from the conserved cysteine through the conserved F or W. D genes are given only for firm matches. A row's size may be missing; if present it is once, few, many or a size class.

d_gene	v_gene	abundance	j_gene	CDR3nt	CDR3aa
-	TRBV18	few	TRBJ2-7	TGTGCCAGCTCACCGGCTGGCAGCTCCTACGAGCAGTACTTC	CASSPAGSSYEQYF
-	TRBV5-1	-	TRBJ1-1	TGCGCCAGCAGCTTGGCCGAGTCGATAACCATGAACACTGAAGCTTTCTTT	CASSLAESITMNTEAFF
TRBD1	TRBV11-2	-	TRBJ1-1	TGTGCCAGCAGCTCTAAGACAGGGGCGGACACTGAAGCTTTCTTT	CASSSKTGADTEAFF
-	TRBV2	-	TRBJ1-4	TGTGCCAGCAGGAGGTGGGCTAATGAAAAACTGTTTTTT	CASRRWANEKLFF
-	TRBV5-1	-	TRBJ2-5	TGCGCCAGCAGCTTGGCCTCCCAGCGAGAGACCCAGTACTTC	CASSLASQRETQYF
TRBD1	TRBV7-2	-	TRBJ1-2	TGTGCCAGCAGCCAACCCGGGACAGGGGTCTATGGCTACACCTTC	CASSQPGTGVYGYTF
TRBD1	TRBV18	-	TRBJ1-2	TGTGCCAGCTCATCAAAGAAGGGGGCGGATGGCTACACCTTC	CASSSKKGADGYTF
-	TRBV7-8	-	TRBJ1-5	TGTGCCAGCAGCTTTAGGGATAATCAGCCCCAGCATTTT	CASSFRDNQPQHF
-	TRBV5-6	-	TRBJ1-3	TGTGCCAGCAGCTTGGGTAGAAGATCTGGAAACACCATATATTTT	CASSLGRRSGNTIYF
-	TRBV4-2	-	TRBJ2-3	TGTGCCAGCAGCCAGGCCCCGGATAACACAGATACGCAGTATTTT	CASSQAPDNTDTQYF
-	TRBV29-1	once	TRBJ2-6	TGCAGCGCCAGCCCAGGATCCGGGGCCAACGTCCTGACTTTC	CSASPGSGANVLTF
TRBD2	TRBV20-1	-	TRBJ2-3	TGCAGTGCTAGTCCCGGGGGGGCCACAGATACGCAGTATTTT	CSASPGGATDTQYF
-	TRBV6-2/TRBV6-3	-	TRBJ1-2	TGTGCCAGCAGTTACGGGGGATCGATATGGGGCTACACCTTC	CASSYGGSIWGYTF
TRBD2	TRBV9	-	TRBJ2-5	TGTGCCAGCAGCGTAGGGGGAGGGTTCCAAGAGACCCAGTACTTC	CASSVGGGFQETQYF
-	TRBV16	-	TRBJ2-7	TGTGCCAGCAGCCAGTCTTCTAGGGGCAGGGGCCTTTACGAGCAGTACTTC	CASSQSSRGRGLYEQYF
TRBD1	TRBV11-2	once	TRBJ1-1	TGTGCCAGCAGCCCCCTACAGGGGCTAAACACTGAAGCTTTCTTT	CASSPLQGLNTEAFF
-	TRBV2	-	TRBJ2-3	TGTGCCAGCAGTGAATGGAAGCCCTCCGGCACAGATACGCAGTATTTT	CASSEWKPSGTDTQYF
-	TRBV3-1/TRBV3-2	-	TRBJ2-3	TGTGCCAGCAGCCAAGGACAGAGCACAGATACGCAGTATTTT	CASSQGQSTDTQYF
-	TRBV7-9	-	TRBJ1-2	TGTGCCAGCAGCCCCATGGGGGGCTATGGCTACACCTTC	CASSPMGGYGYTF
TRBD1	TRBV6-5	-	TRBJ2-4	TGTGCCAGCAGTCAAATCCTGACAGGGCAAAACATTCAGTACTTC	CASSQILTGQNIQYF